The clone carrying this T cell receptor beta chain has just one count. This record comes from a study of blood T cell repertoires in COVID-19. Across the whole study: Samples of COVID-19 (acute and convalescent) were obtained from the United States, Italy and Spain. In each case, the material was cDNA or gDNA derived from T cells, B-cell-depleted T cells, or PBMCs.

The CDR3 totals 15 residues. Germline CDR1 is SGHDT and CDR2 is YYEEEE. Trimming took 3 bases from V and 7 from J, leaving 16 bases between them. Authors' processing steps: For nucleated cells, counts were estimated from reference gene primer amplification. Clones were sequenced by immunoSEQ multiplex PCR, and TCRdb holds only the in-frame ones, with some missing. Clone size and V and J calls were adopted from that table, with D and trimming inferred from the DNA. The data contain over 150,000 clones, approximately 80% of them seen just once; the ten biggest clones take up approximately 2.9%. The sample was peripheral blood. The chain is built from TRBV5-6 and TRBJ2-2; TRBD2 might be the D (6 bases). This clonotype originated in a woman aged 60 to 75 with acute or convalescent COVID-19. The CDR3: CASSWRRGGNGELFF. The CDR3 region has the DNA TGTGCCAGCAGCTGGCGGCGAGGCGGGAACGGGGAGCTGTTTTTT.